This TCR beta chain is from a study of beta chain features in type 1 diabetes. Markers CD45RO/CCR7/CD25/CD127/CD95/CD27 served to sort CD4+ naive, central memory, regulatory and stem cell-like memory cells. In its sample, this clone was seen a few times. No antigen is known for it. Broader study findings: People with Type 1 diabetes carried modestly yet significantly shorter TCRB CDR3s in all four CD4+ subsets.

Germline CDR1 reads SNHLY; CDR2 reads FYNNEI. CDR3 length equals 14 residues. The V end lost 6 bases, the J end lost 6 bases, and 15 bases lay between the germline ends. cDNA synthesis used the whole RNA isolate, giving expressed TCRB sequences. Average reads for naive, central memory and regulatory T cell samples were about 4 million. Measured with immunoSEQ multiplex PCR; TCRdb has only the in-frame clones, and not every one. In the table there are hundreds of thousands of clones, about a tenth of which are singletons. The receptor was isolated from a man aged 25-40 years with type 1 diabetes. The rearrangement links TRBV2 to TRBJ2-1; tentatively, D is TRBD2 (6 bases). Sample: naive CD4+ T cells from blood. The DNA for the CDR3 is TGTGCCAGCAGCGCAAAACTAGCCATCAATGAGCAGTTCTTC. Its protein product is CASSAKLAINEQFF. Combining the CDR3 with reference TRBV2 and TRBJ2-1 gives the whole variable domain EPEVTQTPSHQVTQMGQEVILRCVPISNHLYFYWYRQILGQKVEFLVSFYNNEISEKSEIFDDQFSVERPDGSNFTLKIRSTKLEDSAMYFCASSAKLAINEQFFGPGTRLTVL.